This T cell receptor (beta chain) is from a study of CD4 and CD8 cells across lung adenocarcinoma regions. TCRdb independently ran MiXCR on the PCR reads; one entry per CDR3 protein. This table holds 3,000 or so distinct CDR3 sequences, around two thirds found once. CDR3 size: 13 residues. Trimming cost V 2 bases and J 4 bases, with 6 bases left between them. In germline, CDR1 is SEHNR, CDR2 FQNEAQ (reference sequence). The sequenced material came from CD4+ T cells from the margin of a lung tumor. J is TRBJ2-1 and V is TRBV7-9; D is ambiguous. The sequence derives from a male donor with lung adenocarcinoma. The CD4 and CD8 labels of this study may be unreliable. The DNA of the CDR3 is TGTGCCAGCAGCTTAATTGATTACAATGAGCAGTTCTTC. It is translated as CASSLIDYNEQFF.